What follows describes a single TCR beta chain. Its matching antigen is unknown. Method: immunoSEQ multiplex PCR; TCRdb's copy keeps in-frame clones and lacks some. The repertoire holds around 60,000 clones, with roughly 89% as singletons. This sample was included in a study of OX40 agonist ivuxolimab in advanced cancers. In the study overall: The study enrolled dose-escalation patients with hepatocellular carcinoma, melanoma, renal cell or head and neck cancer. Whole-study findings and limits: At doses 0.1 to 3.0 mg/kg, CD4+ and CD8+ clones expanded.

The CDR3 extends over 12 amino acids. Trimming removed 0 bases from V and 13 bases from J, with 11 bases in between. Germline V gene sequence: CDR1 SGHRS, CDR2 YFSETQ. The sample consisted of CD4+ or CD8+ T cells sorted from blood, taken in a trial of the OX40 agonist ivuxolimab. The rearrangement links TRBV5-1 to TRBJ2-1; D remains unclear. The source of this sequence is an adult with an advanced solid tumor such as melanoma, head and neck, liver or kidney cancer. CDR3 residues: CASSLGGQPQFF. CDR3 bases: TGCGCCAGCAGCTTGGGTGGGCAGCCCCAGTTCTTC.